These 32 T cell receptor beta chains originate from one sample sequenced in a study of T cell responses to AZD1222 COVID-19 vaccine. Method: immunoSEQ multiplex PCR; TCRdb's copy keeps in-frame clones and lacks some. Altogether 98,000 or so clones are present, over 75% being singletons, with the ten largest covering around 20%. The sample in question was peripheral blood, obtained on day 0 of AZD1222 vaccination. The source of these receptors is an adult in good health.

Turning to this clone: The conserved phenylalanine or tryptophan is not found at the CDR3 terminus, so this likely reflects a read error. The chain couples TRBV9 to TRBJ1-6; the match to TRBD1 covers 9 bases. The CDR3 is 16 residues long. After removal of 0 bases from V and 8 bases from J, the junction contained 6 bases not matched to a gene. Germline-derived CDR1 and CDR2 are SGDLS and YYNGEE. Here the CDR3 DNA reads TGTGCCAGCAGCGTAGTAGGGACAGGGTGGGATTCACCCCTCCACCTT. This gives the protein CASSVVGTGWDSPLHL.

V is TRBV9 and J is TRBJ1-4; D not certain. The length of the CDR3 is 14 residues. The V end lost 3 bases, the J end lost 4 bases, and 10 bases lay between the germline ends. Germline CDR1 and CDR2: SGDLS and YYNGEE. CDR3: CASSAWDINEKLFF. CDR3 DNA sequence: TGTGCCAGCAGCGCCTGGGATATTAATGAAAAACTGTTTTTT.

The DNA of the CDR3 is TGTGCCAGTCGGGAAACCTACTCTGGAAACACCATATATTTT. This translates into CASRETYSGNTIYF. This chain joins TRBV13 and TRBJ1-3, with D uncertain. The CDR3 spans 14 residues. Germline values: CDR1 PRHDT, CDR2 FYEKMQ (reference sequence). Trimming left V 9 bases short and J 0 bases short, with 12 bases between.

The V and J genes are TRBV20-1 and TRBJ2-3, with D possibly TRBD2 on 6 matching bases. Germline V CDR1 and CDR2: DFQATT, SNEGSKA (reference sequence). V was clipped by 3 bases and J by 5 bases, with 6 bases between them. The CDR3 has 11 amino acids. CDR3 region: CSASGGDTQYF. As DNA, the CDR3 is TGCAGTGCTAGCGGGGGAGATACGCAGTATTTT.

This clone was observed a handful of times. V usage is TRBV24-1 and J usage is TRBJ2-7; D gene uncertain. V was clipped by 9 bases and J by 5 bases, with 7 bases between them. Germline loops: CDR1 KGHDR, CDR2 SFDVKD. CDR3 size: 10 residues. This chain's CDR3 is CATSTHEQYF. CDR3 DNA: TGTGCCACCTCAACCCACGAGCAGTACTTC.

The rearrangement uses TRBV19 and TRBJ1-2; TRBD1 matches at 7 bases. Germline assignment: CDR1 LNHDA and CDR2 SQIVND (reference sequence). V dropped 5 bases and J dropped 4; count of bases not matched to a gene: 4. The CDR3 length is 13 residues. CDR3 protein: CASSDTGVYGYTF. The CDR3 nucleotides read TGTGCCAGTAGTGATACAGGGGTCTATGGCTACACCTTC.

The V gene is TRBV18, the J gene TRBJ1-2; D remains unclear. The CDR3 covers 17 residues. Trimming left V 3 bases short and J 8 bases short, with 25 bases between. Per the germline V gene, CDR1 is KGHSH and CDR2 is LQKENI. The CDR3 sequence: CASSPPPSRHSVPGYTF. The CDR3, as DNA: TGTGCCAGCTCACCCCCCCCAAGCAGACATTCGGTCCCAGGCTACACCTTC.

This chain connects TRBV4-1 to TRBJ2-3; D may be TRBD2 (7 bases). The length of the CDR3 is 16 residues. Germline V gene data show CDR1 as MGHRA and CDR2 as YSYEKL. Trimming removed 0 bases from V and 4 bases from J, with 14 bases in between. CDR3 bases: TGCGCCAGCAGCCAAGAAAGGACGGGGGGCCCAGATACGCAGTATTTT. It is translated as CASSQERTGGPDTQYF.

The chain links TRBV9 to TRBJ2-7; no firm D call. With 0 bases removed from V and 3 bases from J, the gap between germline ends came to 10 bases. CDR1 and CDR2 from the germline V gene are SGDLS and YYNGEE. The CDR3 has 14 amino acids. The CDR3 sequence is CASSVDPTGYEQYF. In DNA form, the CDR3 reads TGTGCCAGCAGCGTAGACCCCACGGGCTACGAGCAGTACTTC. The whole variable domain, filled in from reference TRBV9 and TRBJ2-7, reads DSGVTQTPKHLITATGQRVTLRCSPRSGDLSVYWYQQSLDQGLQFLIQYYNGEERAKGNILERFSAQQFPDLHSELNLSSLELGDSALYFCASSVDPTGYEQYFGPGTRLTVT.

V is TRBV19 and J is TRBJ1-4; D is possibly TRBD1 (5 bases). This CDR3 is 16 amino acids long. V lost 5 bases and J 5 bases, leaving 18 bases between the germline ends. Germline V CDR1 and CDR2: LNHDA, SQIVND (reference sequence). For the CDR3, the DNA is TGTGCCAGTAGTCCTTCCCCCGGGACTCACAATGAAAAACTGTTTTTT. Protein: CASSPSPGTHNEKLFF.

The chain couples TRBV5-6 to TRBJ1-5; D is perhaps TRBD1 (5 bases). The CDR3 sequence is 14 residues long. Per germline, CDR1 SGHDT and CDR2 YYEEEE. Trimming cost V 2 bases and J 5 bases, with 11 bases left between them. DNA of the CDR3: TGTGCCAGCAGCTTTAGGGGACCGCATCAGCCCCAGCATTTT. Translated: CASSFRGPHQPQHF.

The chain uses TRBV27 and TRBJ2-7; D unclear. The V gene lost 3 bases and the J gene lost 2 bases, with 11 bases spanning the gap. CDR3 length: 14 amino acids. Per the germline V gene, CDR1 is MNHEY and CDR2 is SMNVEV (reference sequence). The CDR3 DNA reads as TGTGCCAGCAGTTTCAAGGGATCTACCTACGAGCAGTACTTC. This encodes CASSFKGSTYEQYF.

The rearrangement links TRBV7-7 to TRBJ1-5; D is uncertain. Germline V gene data show CDR1 as SSHAT and CDR2 as FNYEAQ (reference sequence). V lost 4 bases, J lost 4 bases, and 14 bases lay in between. The CDR3 is made up of 15 amino acids. The CDR3 loop reads CASSYRVELNQPQHF. The CDR3 region has the DNA TGTGCCAGCAGCTACCGCGTGGAATTGAATCAGCCCCAGCATTTT.

The chain couples TRBV9 to TRBJ1-5; D gene ambiguous. CDR1 is SGDLS, CDR2 YYNGEE, per germline. The CDR3 extends over 14 amino acids. V lost 3 bases, J lost 1 base, and 8 bases lay in between. Here the CDR3 DNA reads TGTGCCAGCAGCGACGGTACGAGCAATCAGCCCCAGCATTTT. It codes for CASSDGTSNQPQHF.

This clone came up a few times. The CDR3 end shows no conserved phenylalanine or tryptophan, and so a read error is likely. This rearrangement joins TRBV7-9 to TRBJ1-6, with D perhaps TRBD1 (5 bases). V lost 8 bases and J 7 bases, leaving 12 bases between the germline ends. The CDR3 is 13 residues long. Per germline, CDR1 SEHNR and CDR2 FQNEAQ (reference sequence). CDR3 coding DNA: TGTGCCAGCCAGGGTCTCAACAATTCACCCCTCCACCTT. This codes for CASQGLNNSPLHL.

The rearrangement uses TRBV9 and TRBJ2-2; D unclear. CDR3 size: 15 residues. Trimming took 1 base from V and 1 from J, leaving 8 bases between them. CDR1 SGDLS and CDR2 YYNGEE come from the germline V gene. The CDR3 DNA is TGTGCCAGCAGCGTAATCTGGGAGAACACCGGGGAGCTGTTTTTT. Protein: CASSVIWENTGELFF.

The chain has TRBV14 and TRBJ2-7; no reliable D call. Trimming took 0 bases from V and 4 from J, leaving 4 bases between them. The CDR3 length is 12 residues. Germline V gives CDR1 SGHDN, CDR2 FVKESK. CDR3 DNA sequence: TGTGCCAGCAGCCAAGACGGTTACGAGCAGTACTTC. It translates to CASSQDGYEQYF.

The chain links TRBV7-8 to TRBJ2-5; 7 bases are shared with TRBD2. This CDR3 contains 15 residues. Germline trimming cut 1 base from V and 5 bases from J; bases unmatched to any gene: 7. Germline loops: CDR1 SGHVS, CDR2 FQNEAQ. This CDR3 reads CASSLVGGIGETQYF. The CDR3 DNA follows: TGTGCCAGCAGCTTAGTCGGGGGGATTGGCGAGACCCAGTACTTC. Complete variable domain (other parts from reference TRBV7-8 and TRBJ2-5): GAGVSQSPRYKVAKRGQDVALRCDPISGHVSLFWYQQALGQGPEFLTYFQNEAQLDKSGLPSDRFFAERPEGSVSTLKIQRTQQEDSAVYLCASSLVGGIGETQYFGPGTRLLVL.

The chain joins TRBV4-2 to TRBJ2-5, with D possibly TRBD1 on 6 matching bases. The CDR3 sequence is 17 residues long. Germline V gene lookup returns CDR1 LGHNA and CDR2 YNFKEQ. V gave up 3 bases and J gave up 5 bases, with 22 bases separating them. The CDR3 bases are TGTGCCAGCAGCCAGGAGCCTAGGGGGTACCTGGGGGAGACCCAGTACTTC. Translated, it gives CASSQEPRGYLGETQYF.

In DNA, the CDR3 is TGCGCCAGCAGCCAACAGGGCCCTGGAAACACCATATATTTT. It specifies CASSQQGPGNTIYF. The chain couples TRBV5-1 to TRBJ1-3, with a possible D match to TRBD1 (6 bases). Trimming shortened V by 4 bases and J by 2 bases, and 10 bases separated the two germline ends. The length of the CDR3 is 14 residues. Germline V gene sequence: CDR1 SGHRS, CDR2 YFSETQ.

The V call is TRBV18, the J call TRBJ2-5; no firm D call. CDR1 is KGHSH and CDR2 is LQKENI in the germline V gene. Trimming took off 3 bases at V and 5 bases at J, with 16 bases between the two ends. This CDR3 is 15 amino acids long. In DNA, the CDR3 is TGTGCCAGCTCACCCATTAGCTGGAGTAGGGAGACCCAGTACTTC. It codes for CASSPISWSRETQYF.

The chain combines TRBV2 with TRBJ1-5; D unclear. This CDR3 has 13 amino acids. Germline V lookup: CDR1 SNHLY, CDR2 FYNNEI. Trimming took off 3 bases at V and 4 bases at J, with 7 bases between the two ends. The CDR3 nucleotides read TGTGCCAGCAGTGATAGGTCTAATCAGCCCCAGCATTTT. Its translation is CASSDRSNQPQHF.

The chain uses TRBV5-8 and TRBJ1-2; TRBD1 aligns across 7 bases. With 9 bases clipped from V and 5 bases from J, the junction kept 13 bases outside the gene matches. The CDR3 totals 14 residues. The germline V gene has CDR1 SGHTS and CDR2 YDEGEE. CDR3 in amino acids: CAISPLDRVYGYTF. CDR3 nucleotides: TGTGCCATTTCTCCTCTCGACAGGGTATATGGCTACACCTTC.

J is TRBJ1-1 and V is TRBV7-9; 9 bases line up with TRBD1. This CDR3 has 13 amino acids. Per the germline V gene, CDR1 is SEHNR and CDR2 is FQNEAQ (reference sequence). With V trimmed by 6 bases and J by 1 base, 0 bases remained unmatched. CDR3 amino acids: CASRGQGNTEAFF. The CDR3 nucleotides are TGTGCCAGCAGGGGACAGGGGAACACTGAAGCTTTCTTT.

The chain combines TRBV5-4 with TRBJ2-3; D may correspond to TRBD1 or TRBD2 (6 bases each). Per germline, CDR1 SGHNT and CDR2 YYREEE (reference sequence). The CDR3 has 16 residues. V dropped 3 bases and J dropped 4 bases, with 18 bases sitting between them. CDR3 amino acids: CASSWGLGGTPDTQYF. CDR3 nucleotide sequence: TGTGCCAGCAGCTGGGGCCTGGGGGGCACCCCAGATACGCAGTATTTT. The full variable domain, completed using reference TRBV5-4 and TRBJ2-3, is ETGVTQSPTHLIKTRGQQVTLRCSSQSGHNTVSWYQQALGQGPQFIFQYYREEENGRGNFPPRFSGLQFPNYSSELNVNALELDDSALYLCASSWGLGGTPDTQYFGPGTRLTVL.

The gene calls are TRBV19 and TRBJ2-1; D is perhaps TRBD1 or TRBD2 (5 bases each). Germline CDR1 is LNHDA and CDR2 is SQIVND (reference sequence). There are 14 residues in the CDR3. Trimming pared 5 bases from V and 4 bases from J, leaving 12 bases between. The CDR3 protein is CASSLPGLYNEQFF. The CDR3 DNA is TGTGCCAGTAGTTTACCGGGGCTATACAATGAGCAGTTCTTC.

This clone has more than one count but fewer than ten. V gene TRBV3-1 (or the pseudogene TRBV3-2) combines with J gene TRBJ2-7, with D perhaps assigned TRBD1 or TRBD2 (5 bases each). Germline loops: CDR1 LGHDT, CDR2 YNNKEL (reference sequence). The CDR3 sequence is 14 residues long. V was trimmed by 1 base and J by 2 bases, leaving 9 bases between them. The CDR3 nucleotides are TGTGCCAGCAGCCAAGTACCGGGGCCCTACGAGCAGTACTTC. Amino acids: CASSQVPGPYEQYF.

This sequence joins TRBV2 and TRBJ2-1, with 10 bases that match TRBD2. Germline-derived CDR1 and CDR2 are SNHLY and FYNNEI. This CDR3 is built from 18 residues. The V segment lost 6 bases and the J segment 0 bases; nucleotides outside the gene matches: 11. For the CDR3, the DNA is TGTGCCAGCAGCGAGGGACTAGCGACAAGGAGCTCCTACAATGAGCAGTTCTTC. Translation gives CASSEGLATRSSYNEQFF.

The chain combines TRBV6-2 or TRBV6-3 with TRBJ2-1; no clear D gene. Germline V gene lookup returns CDR1 MNHEY and CDR2 SVGEGT. The CDR3 runs 12 residues. V was pared by 2 bases and J by 6 bases, with 5 bases between. The CDR3 is CASSYTSNEQFF. CDR3 DNA sequence: TGTGCCAGCAGTTACACAAGCAATGAGCAGTTCTTC.

V and J are TRBV4-1 and TRBJ2-1; maybe TRBD1 (6 bases). V shed 0 bases and J shed 8 bases, with 14 bases lying between them. CDR1 and CDR2 from the germline V gene are MGHRA and YSYEKL. The CDR3 totals 15 residues. CDR3 sequence (DNA): TGCGCCAGCAGCCAAGAAGGTAGGGGGTTGGATGAGCAGTTCTTC. Its translation is CASSQEGRGLDEQFF.

The V call is TRBV5-1, the J call TRBJ2-7; the D is unclear. CDR1 is SGHRS, CDR2 YFSETQ, per germline. The V end was cut by 3 bases, the J end by 2 bases, with 27 bases between. The CDR3 is made up of 19 amino acids. CDR3 bases: TGCGCCAGCAGCTCCGAGCAGACACTGAATAACGAGATTACCTACGAGCAGTACTTC. Translating it yields CASSSEQTLNNEITYEQYF.

This clone came up a few times. The chain combines TRBV4-1 with TRBJ2-7; D remains ambiguous. The CDR3 is 15 residues long. V shed 0 bases and J shed 1 base, with 10 bases lying between them. Germline CDR1 MGHRA, CDR2 YSYEKL. CDR3 sequence (DNA): TGCGCCAGCAGCCAAGATCCTCCCGGGTCCTACGAGCAGTACTTC. Translating it yields CASSQDPPGSYEQYF.